The TCR beta chain under discussion was sequenced for a study of blood T cell repertoires in COVID-19. Regarding this clone: The same CDR3 can be traced to other DNA sequences in this sample.

This CDR3 contains 13 residues. Per germline, CDR1 SEHNR and CDR2 FQNEAQ (reference sequence). Trimming cost V 2 bases and J 5 bases; bases outside gene matches: 0. The assay was immunoSEQ multiplex PCR, and TCRdb's table has in-frame clones only and misses some. The sample has around 260,000 clones; 91% are singletons. The specimen was peripheral blood. The TCR sequence derives from a person between 18 and 30 years old with COVID-19, enrolled during active disease. This rearrangement joins TRBV7-9 to TRBJ1-5; 7 nucleotides align to TRBD1. The CDR3 is CASSLQGDQPQHF. The CDR3, as DNA: TGTGCCAGCAGCTTACAGGGGGATCAGCCCCAGCATTTT.